The clone carrying this TCR beta chain was counted only a few times. These data are taken from a study of cytomegalovirus exposure and HLA in healthy donors. PCR primers comprised 60 Vbeta and 13 Jbeta primers. Sequencing was performed with immunoSEQ multiplex PCR; in TCRdb, only in-frame clones are kept and a portion is missing. The sample has tens of thousands of clones; 60% to 70% are singletons. The CDR3 is 15 residues long. Unmatched junction bases numbered 9, after V lost 6 bases and J lost 8 bases. From germline, CDR1 is SNHLY and CDR2 FYNNEI. Sequenced: PBMCs. J is TRBJ2-1 and V is TRBV2; 11 bases map to TRBD2. The TCR comes from a woman between 25 and 40 years old in good health and CMV-seronegative. CDR3 amino acids: CASRISGGAGDEQFF. As DNA, the CDR3 is TGTGCCAGCAGAATTAGCGGGGGGGCGGGGGATGAGCAGTTCTTC.